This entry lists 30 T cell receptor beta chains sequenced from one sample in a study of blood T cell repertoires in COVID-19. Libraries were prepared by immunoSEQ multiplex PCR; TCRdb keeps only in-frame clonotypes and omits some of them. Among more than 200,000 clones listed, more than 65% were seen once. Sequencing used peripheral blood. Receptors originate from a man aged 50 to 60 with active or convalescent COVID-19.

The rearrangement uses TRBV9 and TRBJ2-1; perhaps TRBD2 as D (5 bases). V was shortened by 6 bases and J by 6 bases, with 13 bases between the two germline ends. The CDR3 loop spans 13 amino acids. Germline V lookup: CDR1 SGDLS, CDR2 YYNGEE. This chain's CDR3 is CASTRGLTNEQFF. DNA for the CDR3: TGTGCCAGCACCCGGGGTCTTACCAATGAGCAGTTCTTC.

The CDR3 sequence is CASSSLTAYTYGYTF. Here the CDR3 DNA reads TGTGCCAGCAGTTCCCTTACAGCTTACACCTATGGCTACACCTTC. The chain employs TRBV28 and TRBJ1-2; D unclear. There are 15 residues in the CDR3. Germline CDR1 and CDR2: MDHEN and SYDVKM. Trimming took off 4 bases at V and 4 bases at J, with 16 bases between the two ends.

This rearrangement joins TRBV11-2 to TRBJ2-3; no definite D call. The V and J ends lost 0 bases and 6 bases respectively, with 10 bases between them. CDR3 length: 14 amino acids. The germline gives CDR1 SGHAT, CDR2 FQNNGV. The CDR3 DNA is TGTGCCAGCAGCTTAGAAGCCCGGGTGGATACGCAGTATTTT. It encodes CASSLEARVDTQYF.

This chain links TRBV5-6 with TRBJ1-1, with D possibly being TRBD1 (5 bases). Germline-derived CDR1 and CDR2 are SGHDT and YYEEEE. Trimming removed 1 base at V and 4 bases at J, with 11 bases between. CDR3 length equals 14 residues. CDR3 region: CASSLLDRITEAFF. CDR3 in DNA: TGTGCCAGCAGCTTGCTCGACAGAATCACTGAAGCTTTCTTT.

The CDR3 coding sequence is TGTGCCAGCAGTCCCACTCGCGGGCAGTTGAACACTGAAGCTTTCTTT. Protein sequence: CASSPTRGQLNTEAFF. The chain employs TRBV28 and TRBJ1-1; D gene uncertain. Trimming removed 5 bases at V and 0 bases at J, with 16 bases between. Germline V gene sequence: CDR1 MDHEN, CDR2 SYDVKM. The CDR3 totals 16 residues. The entire variable domain, with the rest obtained from reference TRBV28 and TRBJ1-1, is as follows: DVKVTQSSRYLVKRTGEKVFLECVQDMDHENMFWYRQDPGLGLRLIYFSYDVKMKEKGDIPEGYSVSREKKERFSLILESASTNQTSMYLCASSPTRGQLNTEAFFGQGTRLTVV.

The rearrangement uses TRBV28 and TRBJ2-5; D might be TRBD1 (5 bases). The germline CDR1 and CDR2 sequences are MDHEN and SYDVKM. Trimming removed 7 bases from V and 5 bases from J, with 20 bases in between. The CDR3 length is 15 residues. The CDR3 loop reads CASTQDILRVETQYF. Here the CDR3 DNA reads TGTGCCAGCACCCAGGACATACTCCGTGTCGAGACCCAGTACTTC.

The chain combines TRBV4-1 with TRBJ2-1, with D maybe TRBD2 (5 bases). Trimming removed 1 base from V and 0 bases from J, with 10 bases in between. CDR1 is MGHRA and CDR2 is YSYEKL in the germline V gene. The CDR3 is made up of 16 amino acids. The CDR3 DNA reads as TGCGCCAGCAGCCAAGGCGGGCGGTTCTCCTACAATGAGCAGTTCTTC. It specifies CASSQGGRFSYNEQFF.

CDR3 residues: CAWIPWTGGVRTEAFF. The CDR3 DNA sequence: TGTGCCTGGATCCCTTGGACGGGAGGCGTGAGAACTGAAGCTTTCTTT. V is TRBV30 and J is TRBJ1-1; unclear D gene. CDR1 and CDR2 (germline): GTSNPN, SVGIG (reference sequence). V was trimmed by 4 bases and J by 5 bases, leaving 23 bases between them. This CDR3 comprises 16 residues.

The CDR3 loop reads CASGLAPGDSPLHF. In DNA, the CDR3 is TGTGCTAGTGGTTTGGCCCCCGGGGATTCACCCCTCCACTTT. This sequence joins TRBV12-5 and TRBJ1-6; D uncertain. Trimming cost V 1 base and J 8 bases, with 9 bases left between them. This CDR3 comprises 14 residues. Germline V CDR1 and CDR2: LGHNT, FRNRAP.

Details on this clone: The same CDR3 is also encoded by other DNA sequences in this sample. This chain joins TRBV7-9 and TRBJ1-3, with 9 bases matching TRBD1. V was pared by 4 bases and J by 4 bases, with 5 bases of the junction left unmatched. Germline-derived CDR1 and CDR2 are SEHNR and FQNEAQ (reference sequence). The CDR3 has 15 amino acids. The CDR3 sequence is CASSWDRVSGNTIYF. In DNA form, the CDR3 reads TGTGCCAGCAGCTGGGACAGGGTTTCGGGAAACACCATATATTTT.

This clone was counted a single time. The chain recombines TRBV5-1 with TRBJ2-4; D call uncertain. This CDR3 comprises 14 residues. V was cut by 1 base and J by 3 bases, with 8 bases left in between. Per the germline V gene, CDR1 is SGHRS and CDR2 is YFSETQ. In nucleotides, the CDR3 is TGCGCCAGCAGCTTGTCGTATGTCAAAAACATTCAGTACTTC. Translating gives CASSLSYVKNIQYF.

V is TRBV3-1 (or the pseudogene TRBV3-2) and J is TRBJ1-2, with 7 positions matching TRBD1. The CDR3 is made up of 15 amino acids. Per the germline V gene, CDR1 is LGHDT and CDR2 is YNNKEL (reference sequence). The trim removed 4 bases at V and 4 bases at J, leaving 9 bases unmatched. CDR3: CASSPRQGWGYGYTF. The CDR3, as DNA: TGTGCCAGCAGCCCGCGACAGGGTTGGGGCTATGGCTACACCTTC.

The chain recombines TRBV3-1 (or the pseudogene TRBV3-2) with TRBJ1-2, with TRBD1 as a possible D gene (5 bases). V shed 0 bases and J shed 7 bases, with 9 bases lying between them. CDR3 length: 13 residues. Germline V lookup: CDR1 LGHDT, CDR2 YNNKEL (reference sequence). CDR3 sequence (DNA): TGTGCCAGCAGCCAAGACAGGGTGGGTGGCTACACCTTC. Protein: CASSQDRVGGYTF.

The CDR3 loop is CASSQDGQGFDEQFF. DNA for the CDR3: TGCGCCAGCAGCCAAGATGGCCAGGGGTTTGATGAGCAGTTCTTC. The rearrangement joins TRBV4-3 to TRBJ2-1, with a possible D match to TRBD1 (6 bases). Per the germline V gene, CDR1 is LGHNA and CDR2 is YSLEER. Trimming left V 0 bases short and J 8 bases short, with 14 bases between. The CDR3 covers 15 residues.

The DNA for the CDR3 is TGTGCCAGCAGCTTTAGCCCCGACGGACAGGGGATAACTGAAGCTTTCTTT. It specifies CASSFSPDGQGITEAFF. The chain combines TRBV7-7 with TRBJ1-1, with 9 bases identical to TRBD1. The CDR3 has 17 amino acids. CDR1 is SSHAT and CDR2 is FNYEAQ in the germline V gene (reference sequence). V lost 3 bases and J lost 5; bases outside the gene matches: 13.

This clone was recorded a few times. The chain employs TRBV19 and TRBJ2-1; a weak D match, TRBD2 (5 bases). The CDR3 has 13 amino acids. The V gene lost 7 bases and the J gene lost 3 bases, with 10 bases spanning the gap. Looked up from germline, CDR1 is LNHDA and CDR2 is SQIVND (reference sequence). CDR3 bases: TGTGCCAGTAAGAGGGTGGACTACAATGAGCAGTTCTTC. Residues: CASKRVDYNEQFF.

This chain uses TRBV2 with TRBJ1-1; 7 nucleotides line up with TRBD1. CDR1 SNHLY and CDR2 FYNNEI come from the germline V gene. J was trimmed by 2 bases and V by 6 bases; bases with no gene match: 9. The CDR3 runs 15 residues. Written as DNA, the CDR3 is TGTGCCAGCAGGTTCCTGACAGGGTTTAACACTGAAGCTTTCTTT. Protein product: CASRFLTGFNTEAFF.

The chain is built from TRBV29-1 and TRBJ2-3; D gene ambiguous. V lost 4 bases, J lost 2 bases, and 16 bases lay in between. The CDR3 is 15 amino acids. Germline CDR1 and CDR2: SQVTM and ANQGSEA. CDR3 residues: CSVAEDKSNTDTQYF. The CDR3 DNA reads TGCAGCGTTGCGGAAGACAAATCGAACACAGATACGCAGTATTTT.

CDR3 coding DNA: TGTGCCAGCAGTCCCCCGATGGCACACGAGCAGTACTTC. This codes for CASSPPMAHEQYF. The chain employs TRBV28 and TRBJ2-7; D is unresolved. V was trimmed by 5 bases and J by 5 bases, leaving 13 bases between them. Looked up from germline, CDR1 is MDHEN and CDR2 is SYDVKM. The CDR3 sequence is 13 residues long.

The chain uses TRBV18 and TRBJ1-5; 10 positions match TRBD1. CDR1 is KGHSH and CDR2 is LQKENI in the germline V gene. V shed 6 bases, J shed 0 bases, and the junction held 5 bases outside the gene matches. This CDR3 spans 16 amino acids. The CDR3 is CASSRGQGNSNQPQHF. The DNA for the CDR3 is TGTGCCAGCTCCCGGGGACAGGGGAATAGCAATCAGCCCCAGCATTTT. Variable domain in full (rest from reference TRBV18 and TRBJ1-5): NAGVMQNPRHLVRRRGQEARLRCSPMKGHSHVYWYRQLPEEGLKFMVYLQKENIIDESGMPKERFSAEFPKEGPSILRIQQVVRGDSAAYFCASSRGQGNSNQPQHFGDGTRLSIL.

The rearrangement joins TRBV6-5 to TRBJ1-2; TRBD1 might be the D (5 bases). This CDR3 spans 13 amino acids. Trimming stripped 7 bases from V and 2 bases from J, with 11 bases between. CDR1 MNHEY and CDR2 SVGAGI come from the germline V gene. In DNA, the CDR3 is TGTGCCAGCACCTTGACAGCGAACTATGGCTACACCTTC. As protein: CASTLTANYGYTF.

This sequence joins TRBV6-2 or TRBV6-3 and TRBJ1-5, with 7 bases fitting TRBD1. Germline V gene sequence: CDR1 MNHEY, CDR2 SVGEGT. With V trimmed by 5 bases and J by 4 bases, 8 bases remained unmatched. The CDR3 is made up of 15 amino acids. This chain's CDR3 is CASSLQGRGNQPQHF. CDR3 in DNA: TGTGCCAGCAGTCTACAGGGGCGAGGGAATCAGCCCCAGCATTTT.

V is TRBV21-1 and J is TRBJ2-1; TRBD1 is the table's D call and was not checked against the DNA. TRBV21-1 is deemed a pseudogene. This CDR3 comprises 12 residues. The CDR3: CASSKDWAVRFF. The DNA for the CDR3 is TGTGCCAGCAGCAAAGATTGGGCCGTGCGGTTCTTC.

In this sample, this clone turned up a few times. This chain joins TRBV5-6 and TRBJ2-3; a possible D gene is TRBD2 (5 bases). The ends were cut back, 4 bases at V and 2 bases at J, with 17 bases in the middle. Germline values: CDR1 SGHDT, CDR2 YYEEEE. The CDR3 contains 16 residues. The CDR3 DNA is TGTGCCAGCAGCCGGGGTACGGGGAGCATCACAGATACGCAGTATTTT. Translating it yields CASSRGTGSITDTQYF. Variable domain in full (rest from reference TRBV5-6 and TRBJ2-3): DAGVTQSPTHLIKTRGQQVTLRCSPKSGHDTVSWYQQALGQGPQFIFQYYEEEERQRGNFPDRFSGHQFPNYSSELNVNALLLGDSALYLCASSRGTGSITDTQYFGPGTRLTVL.

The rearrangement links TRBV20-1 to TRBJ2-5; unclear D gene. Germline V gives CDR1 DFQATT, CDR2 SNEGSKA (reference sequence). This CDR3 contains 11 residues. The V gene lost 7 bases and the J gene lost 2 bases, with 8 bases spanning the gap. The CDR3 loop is CSVDKQETQYF. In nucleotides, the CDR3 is TGCAGTGTTGACAAACAAGAGACCCAGTACTTC.

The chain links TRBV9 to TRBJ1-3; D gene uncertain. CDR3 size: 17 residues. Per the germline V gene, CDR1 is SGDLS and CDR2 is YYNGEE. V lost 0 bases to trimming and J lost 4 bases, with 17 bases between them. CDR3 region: CASSVEDARGSGNTIYF. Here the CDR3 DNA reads TGTGCCAGCAGCGTAGAGGACGCACGGGGATCGGGAAACACCATATATTTT.

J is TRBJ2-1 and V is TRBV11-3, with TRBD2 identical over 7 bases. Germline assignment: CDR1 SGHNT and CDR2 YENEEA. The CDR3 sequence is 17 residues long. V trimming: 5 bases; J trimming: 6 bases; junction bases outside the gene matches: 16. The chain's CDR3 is CASSLKPSGGGVNEQFF. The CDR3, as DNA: TGTGCCAGCAGCCTCAAACCCTCTGGCGGGGGTGTCAATGAGCAGTTCTTC.

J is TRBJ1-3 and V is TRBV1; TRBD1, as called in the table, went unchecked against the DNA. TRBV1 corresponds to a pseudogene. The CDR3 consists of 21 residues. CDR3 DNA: TGCACCAGCAGCCATAACTTATCGCCGGGACAGGGTTTCCTTTACGGAAACACCATATATTTT. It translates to CTSSHNLSPGQGFLYGNTIYF.

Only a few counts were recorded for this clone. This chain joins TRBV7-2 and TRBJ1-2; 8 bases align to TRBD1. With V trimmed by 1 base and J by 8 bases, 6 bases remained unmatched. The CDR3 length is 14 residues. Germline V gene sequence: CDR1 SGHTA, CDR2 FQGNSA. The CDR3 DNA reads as TGTGCCAGCAGCTTAGACCAGGGGGCTGGAGGCTACACCTTC. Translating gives CASSLDQGAGGYTF.

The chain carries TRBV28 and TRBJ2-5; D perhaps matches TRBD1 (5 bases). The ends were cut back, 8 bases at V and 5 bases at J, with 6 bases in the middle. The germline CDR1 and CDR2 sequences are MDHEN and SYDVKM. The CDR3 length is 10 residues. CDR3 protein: CASGAETQYF. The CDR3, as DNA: TGTGCCAGCGGGGCGGAGACCCAGTACTTC.